This record looks at one T cell receptor (beta chain) sequence and its context. The data derive from a study of control samples from healthy donors and cancer patients. Only in-frame clones appear in the TCRdb table, and some are missing; sequencing was by immunoSEQ multiplex PCR. This sample has 150,000 to 200,000 clones; 70% to 90% occur once, and the top ten carry approximately 1.6%. What was sequenced was blood. The source is a man younger than 30 in good health.

The CDR3 here is CASSSDEGLAEFEQYF. DNA of the CDR3: TGTGCCAGCAGCTCGGACGAGGGACTAGCGGAGTTCGAGCAGTACTTC. The J gene is TRBJ2-7, the V gene TRBV5-5, with TRBD2 identical over 11 bases. V shed 3 bases and J 6 bases; nucleotides not matched to a gene: 11. Germline CDR1 is SGHKS and CDR2 is YYEKEE (reference sequence). This CDR3 has 16 amino acids. The full variable domain, completed using reference TRBV5-5 and TRBJ2-7, is DAGVTQSPTHLIKTRGQQVTLRCSPISGHKSVSWYQQVLGQGPQFIFQYYEKEERGRGNFPDRFSARQFPNYSSELNVNALLLGDSALYLCASSSDEGLAEFEQYFGPGTRLTVT.